This T cell receptor (beta chain) stems from a study of cytomegalovirus exposure and HLA in healthy donors. There were likely unrecorded immune exposures, though donors were nominally healthy when sampled. V lost 2 bases to trimming and J lost 6 bases; unmatched junction nucleotides: 11. The CDR3 consists of 16 residues. Per the germline V gene, CDR1 is LNHDA and CDR2 is SQIVND (reference sequence). The count of this clone is one. Its antigen is not identified. Broader study findings: Specificity of a few CMV-associated chains for CMV antigens was verified in vitro.

PCR involved 60 Vbeta and 13 Jbeta primers. Using immunoSEQ multiplex PCR, the repertoire was profiled, and TCRdb retains in-frame clones only, with some absent. Of 200,000 or so clones in the sample, about 81% are singletons; the top ten hold 2.7%. The J gene is TRBJ2-7, the V gene TRBV19; TRBD1 aligns across 9 bases. The sequenced sample was PBMCs. This clonotype was sampled from a woman aged 40 to 50 in good health and CMV-seronegative. The CDR3 DNA reads TGTGCCAGTAGTATACAGCCGGGACAGGGTGGTACCGAGCAGTACTTC. This gives the protein CASSIQPGQGGTEQYF. The full variable domain, its missing parts supplied by reference TRBV19 and TRBJ2-7, is DGGITQSPKYLFRKEGQNVTLSCEQNLNHDAMYWYRQDPGQGLRLIYYSQIVNDFQKGDIAEGYSVSREKKESFPLTVTSAQKNPTAFYLCASSIQPGQGGTEQYFGPGTRLTVT.